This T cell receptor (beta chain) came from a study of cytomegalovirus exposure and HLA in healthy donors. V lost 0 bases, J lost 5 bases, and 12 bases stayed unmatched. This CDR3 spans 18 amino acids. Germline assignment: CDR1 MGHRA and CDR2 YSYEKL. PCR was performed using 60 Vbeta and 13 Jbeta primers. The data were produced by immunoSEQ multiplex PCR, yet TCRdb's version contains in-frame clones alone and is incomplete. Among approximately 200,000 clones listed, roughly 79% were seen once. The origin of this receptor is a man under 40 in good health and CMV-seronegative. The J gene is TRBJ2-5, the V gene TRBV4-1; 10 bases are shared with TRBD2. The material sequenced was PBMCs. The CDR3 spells CASSQDSAIAGGGETQYF. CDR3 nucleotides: TGCGCCAGCAGCCAAGATTCGGCCATAGCGGGAGGCGGCGAGACCCAGTACTTC.